Sequencing of this T cell receptor (beta chain) was carried out in a study of technical replicates of blood from a few donors. Germline V gene sequence: CDR1 SGDLS, CDR2 YYNGEE. The CDR3 is made up of 14 amino acids. V shed 4 bases and J shed 4 bases, with 12 bases lying between them. Sequenced by immunoSEQ multiplex PCR; TCRdb stores in-frame clones only, minus some. Altogether tens of thousands of clones are present, roughly 98% being singletons, with the ten largest covering approximately 0.2%. This sequence was found in a human donor in good health. Sequenced input: T cells isolated from PBMCs. The gene calls are TRBV9 and TRBJ2-1; TRBD2 is a possible D gene (6 bases). The CDR3 is CASSTGLSYNEQFF. CDR3 in DNA: TGTGCCAGCAGCACGGGACTCTCGTACAATGAGCAGTTCTTC.